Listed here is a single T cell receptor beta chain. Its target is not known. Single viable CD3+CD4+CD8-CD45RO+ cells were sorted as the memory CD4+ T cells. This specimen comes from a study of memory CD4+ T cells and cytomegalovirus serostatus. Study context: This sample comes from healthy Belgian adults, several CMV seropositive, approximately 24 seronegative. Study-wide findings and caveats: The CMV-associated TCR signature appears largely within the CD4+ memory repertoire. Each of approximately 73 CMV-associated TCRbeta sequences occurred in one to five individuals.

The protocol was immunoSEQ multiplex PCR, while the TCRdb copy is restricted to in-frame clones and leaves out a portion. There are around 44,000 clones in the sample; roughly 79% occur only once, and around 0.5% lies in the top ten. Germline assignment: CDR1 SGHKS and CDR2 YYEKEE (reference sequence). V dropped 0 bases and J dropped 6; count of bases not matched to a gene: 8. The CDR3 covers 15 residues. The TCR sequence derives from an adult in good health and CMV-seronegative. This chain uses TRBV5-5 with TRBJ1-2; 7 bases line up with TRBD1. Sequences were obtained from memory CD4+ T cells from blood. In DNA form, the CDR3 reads TGTGCCAGCAGCTTGGACAGGGGAACTGTGGATGGCTACACCTTC. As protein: CASSLDRGTVDGYTF.